The 2 T cell receptor beta chains given below trace back to one sample, sequenced in a study of blood T cell repertoires in COVID-19. Sequencing was performed with immunoSEQ multiplex PCR; in TCRdb, only in-frame clones are kept and a portion is missing. Of 470,000 or so clones in the sample, roughly 87% were seen once. Sequenced input: PBMCs or T cells enriched from blood (not recorded which). These receptors originate from a woman aged 18-30 years with acute COVID-19.

The rearrangement joins TRBV30 to TRBJ1-6; possibly TRBD1 for D (5 bases). There are 16 residues in the CDR3. Germline-derived CDR1 and CDR2 are GTSNPN and SVGIG (reference sequence). V was trimmed by 0 bases and J by 9 bases, leaving 18 bases between them. Written as DNA, the CDR3 is TGTGCCTGGAGTGTACTACGAGGACACCTCGCTTCACCCCTCCACTTT. This translates into CAWSVLRGHLASPLHF.

This rearrangement joins TRBV27 to TRBJ1-2; D is unclear. Germline CDR1 MNHEY, CDR2 SMNVEV (reference sequence). The CDR3 is 13 amino acids. Trimming took off 7 bases at V and 8 bases at J, with 17 bases between the two ends. The CDR3 DNA is TGTGCCAGCACTGACGGGATCCCGGGGGGCTACACCTTC. It is translated as CASTDGIPGGYTF.